Included here is one TCR beta chain sequence, with context. The target antigen is unknown. The data were taken from a study of shared clonotypes between healthy human individuals. Study-wide results and limits: A handful of donors had around 5% of their naive CD4 clonotypes in common.

Naivety among CD8 cells was defined by CD45RO negativity and positive CCR7 selection, thereby excluding terminally differentiated effector memory CD45RA+ cells. This table comes from immunoSEQ multiplex PCR, and its TCRdb copy is limited to in-frame clones, with some not included. The data contain under 2,000,000 clones, about 95% of them singletons. There are 19 residues in the CDR3. The ends lost 5 bases at V and 0 bases at J; junction bases unmatched: 17. This TCR came from a young man in good health. This chain connects TRBV5-3 to TRBJ2-5; 9 bases are a match to TRBD2. TRBV5-3 is identified as an open reading frame with a role that is uncertain. Sequencing was carried out using naive CD8+ T cells sorted from blood. In nucleotides, the CDR3 is TGTGCCAGAAGTTACCGGCGGGCTCCTAGCGGGAAGAACCAAGAGACCCAGTACTTC. Residues: CARSYRRAPSGKNQETQYF.